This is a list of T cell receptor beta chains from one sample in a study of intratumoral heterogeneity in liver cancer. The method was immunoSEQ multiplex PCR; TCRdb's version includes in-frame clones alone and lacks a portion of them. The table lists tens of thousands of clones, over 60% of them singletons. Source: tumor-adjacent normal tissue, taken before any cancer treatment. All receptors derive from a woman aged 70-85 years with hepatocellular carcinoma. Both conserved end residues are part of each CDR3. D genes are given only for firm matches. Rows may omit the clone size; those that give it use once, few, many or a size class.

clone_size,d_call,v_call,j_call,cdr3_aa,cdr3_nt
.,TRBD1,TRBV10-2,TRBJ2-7,CASREYPTGNEQYF,TGCGCCAGCAGGGAATATCCGACAGGGAACGAGCAGTACTTC
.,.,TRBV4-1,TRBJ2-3,CASSQDYPGVTDTQYF,TGCGCCAGCAGCCAAGATTATCCGGGGGTCACAGATACGCAGTATTTT
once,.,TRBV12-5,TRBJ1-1,CASGRGGGRRTEAFF,TGTGCTAGTGGTCGGGGGGGAGGACGGCGAACTGAAGCTTTCTTT
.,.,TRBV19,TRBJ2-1,CASNMGLYNEQFF,TGTGCCAGTAATATGGGGTTATACAATGAGCAGTTCTTC
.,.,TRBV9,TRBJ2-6,CASSAIYGANVLTF,TGTGCCAGCAGCGCCATTTATGGGGCCAACGTCCTGACTTTC
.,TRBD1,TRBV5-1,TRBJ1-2,CASSQGQGYGYTF,TGCGCCAGCAGCCAAGGACAGGGCTATGGCTACACCTTC
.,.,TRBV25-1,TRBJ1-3,CASSEERTGNTIYF,TGTGCCAGCAGTGAGGAGCGGACTGGAAACACCATATATTTT
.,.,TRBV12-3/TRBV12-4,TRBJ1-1,CASLGGGGTFF,TGTGCCAGTCTAGGGGGGGGTGGAACTTTCTTT
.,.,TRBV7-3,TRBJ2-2,CASSPPGSSAGELFF,TGTGCCAGCAGCCCGCCGGGCAGCAGCGCCGGGGAGCTGTTTTTT
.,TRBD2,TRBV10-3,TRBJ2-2,CAISRTSGNTGELFF,TGTGCCATCAGCAGGACTAGCGGGAACACCGGGGAGCTGTTTTTT
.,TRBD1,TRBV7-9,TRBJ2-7,CASSTNWGTVSSYEQYF,TGTGCCAGCAGCACTAACTGGGGGACAGTGAGCTCCTACGAGCAGTACTTC
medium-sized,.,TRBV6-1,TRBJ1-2,CASSEAQGYSGYTF,TGTGCCAGCAGTGAAGCCCAGGGTTATTCTGGCTACACCTTC
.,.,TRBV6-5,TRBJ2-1,CASSYLDEQFF,TGTGCCAGCAGTTACCTCGATGAGCAGTTCTTC
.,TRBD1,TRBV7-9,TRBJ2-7,CASSSDRDQSYEQYF,TGTGCCAGCAGCTCGGACAGGGATCAGTCCTACGAGCAGTACTTC
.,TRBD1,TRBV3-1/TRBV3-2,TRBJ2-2,CASSFRGHSTGELFF,TGTGCCAGCAGCTTCAGGGGGCATAGCACCGGGGAGCTGTTTTTT